A single T cell receptor beta chain is shown here with its context. The data originate from a study of cytomegalovirus exposure and HLA in healthy donors. V gave up 7 bases and J gave up 2 bases; unmatched junction bases: 6. The V gene's germline CDR1 is SGHRS and CDR2 YFSETQ. The CDR3 runs 15 residues. A multiplex PCR was run with 60 Vbeta primers and 13 Jbeta primers. Profiled with immunoSEQ multiplex PCR; TCRdb holds only in-frame clones, not every one. This repertoire comprises approximately 50,000 clones; its ten largest clones make up 2% to 2.5%. Sequencing was done on a sample of PBMCs. The J gene is TRBJ2-7, the V gene TRBV5-1; 13 bases fit TRBD2. This clonotype was obtained from a female donor in good health and CMV-seronegative. CDR3 in amino acids: CASATGLAGAYEQYF. CDR3 nucleotide sequence: TGCGCCAGCGCAACCGGACTAGCGGGGGCCTACGAGCAGTACTTC.